Below, 27 T cell receptor beta chains from the same sample are listed, as sequenced in a study of blood T cell repertoires in COVID-19 (TCRdb year 2020). To prepare the library, the immunoSEQ multiplex PCR assay was applied. The table was pulled from immuneACCESS by TCRdb, which kept in-frame rearrangements only. Such tables lose some clones; where checked, under half of the loss comes from unresolved V genes, and the rest has no known cause. The sample includes roughly 150,000 clones, with roughly 87% observed a single time. The top ten clones comprise about 5% of the sample. The source material was peripheral blood. Source of these receptors: a human donor in a cohort sampled during active COVID-19.

The sample holds one count of this clone. The V call is TRBV28, the J call TRBJ1-4; D is unresolved. V shed 3 bases and J shed 4 bases, with 9 bases lying between them. The CDR3 covers 14 residues. The V gene's germline CDR1 is MDHEN and CDR2 SYDVKM. CDR3 nucleotides: TGTGCCAGCAGTTTGGGAGGTAGTAATGAAAAACTGTTTTTT. Translation: CASSLGGSNEKLFF. Full variable domain (remainder filled in from reference TRBV28 and TRBJ1-4): DVKVTQSSRYLVKRTGEKVFLECVQDMDHENMFWYRQDPGLGLRLIYFSYDVKMKEKGDIPEGYSVSREKKERFSLILESASTNQTSMYLCASSLGGSNEKLFFGSGTQLSVL.

The chain uses TRBV4-1 and TRBJ1-4; D call uncertain. This CDR3 has 15 amino acids. V lost 1 base, J lost 2 bases, and 8 bases lay in between. The germline V gene encodes CDR1 MGHRA and CDR2 YSYEKL. CDR3: CASSQGHSTNEKLFF. The DNA of the CDR3 is TGCGCCAGCAGCCAAGGACATTCCACTAATGAAAAACTGTTTTTT.

The chain recombines TRBV4-1 with TRBJ2-1, with TRBD2 identical over 7 bases. With 0 bases clipped from V and 8 bases from J, the junction kept 4 bases outside the gene matches. The CDR3 runs 14 residues. Germline assignment: CDR1 MGHRA and CDR2 YSYEKL. CDR3 residues: CASSQDVTSYEQFF. The DNA of the CDR3 is TGCGCCAGCAGCCAAGATGTGACTAGCTATGAGCAGTTCTTC.

The V call is TRBV19, the J call TRBJ1-4; 8 nucleotides agree with TRBD1. Germline values: CDR1 LNHDA, CDR2 SQIVND (reference sequence). The ends lost 6 bases at V and 5 bases at J; junction bases unmatched: 14. This CDR3 has 17 residues. CDR3 residues: CASSPGSRTGMNEKLFF. CDR3 in DNA: TGTGCCAGTAGCCCGGGCTCGAGGACAGGGATGAATGAAAAACTGTTTTTT.

V is TRBV6-5 and J is TRBJ1-3; D call uncertain. The CDR3 extends over 13 amino acids. V shed 2 bases and J shed 4 bases, with 6 bases lying between them. Germline assignment: CDR1 MNHEY and CDR2 SVGAGI. Here the CDR3 DNA reads TGTGCCAGCAGTTACGGGAGGGGAAACACCATATATTTT. Translation gives CASSYGRGNTIYF.

The CDR3 DNA sequence: TGTGCCAGCAGCTTTCAAGGGGGCGCAAGTTATGGCTACACCTTC. It specifies CASSFQGGASYGYTF. The J gene is TRBJ1-2, the V gene TRBV7-3, with 7 bases identical to TRBD1. J was trimmed by 5 bases and V by 3 bases; bases with no gene match: 9. Germline CDR1 is SGHTA and CDR2 is FQGTGA. This CDR3 is 15 amino acids long.

The CDR3 sequence: CASSGGDSLYGYTF. The CDR3 region has the DNA TGTGCCAGCAGCGGGGGGGACAGTTTATATGGCTACACCTTC. This chain connects TRBV9 to TRBJ1-2; 7 positions agree with TRBD1. With 3 bases clipped from V and 5 bases from J, the junction kept 7 bases outside the gene matches. Germline CDR1 SGDLS, CDR2 YYNGEE. CDR3 length: 14 residues.

The gene calls are TRBV6-5 and TRBJ2-7; tentatively, D is TRBD2 (5 bases). Germline V gene data show CDR1 as MNHEY and CDR2 as SVGAGI. Trimming left V 5 bases short and J 5 bases short, with 13 bases between. The CDR3 is 13 amino acids. The CDR3: CASSPRGRHEQYF. The CDR3 region has the DNA TGTGCCAGCAGTCCCCGGGGAAGGCACGAGCAGTACTTC.

The V gene is TRBV5-1, the J gene TRBJ2-1; TRBD2 might be the D (7 bases). Trimming pared 0 bases from V and 0 bases from J, leaving 19 bases between. The CDR3 spans 19 residues. The germline CDR1 and CDR2 sequences are SGHRS and YFSETQ. The CDR3 DNA is TGCGCCAGCAGCTTGGAGGCCGGGGGGCCCACAAGCTCCTACAATGAGCAGTTCTTC. Translated: CASSLEAGGPTSSYNEQFF.

This clone showed up just a few times. V is TRBV7-9 and J is TRBJ1-2, with D perhaps TRBD1 (5 bases). V gave up 1 base and J gave up 2 bases, with 8 bases separating them. The CDR3 runs 14 residues. Per the germline V gene, CDR1 is SEHNR and CDR2 is FQNEAQ (reference sequence). The CDR3 reads CASSLEAGNYGYTF. The CDR3 DNA is TGTGCCAGCAGCTTAGAGGCAGGGAACTATGGCTACACCTTC. Combining the CDR3 with reference TRBV7-9 and TRBJ1-2 gives the whole variable domain DTGVSQNPRHKITKRGQNVTFRCDPISEHNRLYWYRQTLGQGPEFLTYFQNEAQLEKSRLLSDRFSAERPKGSFSTLEIQRTEQGDSAMYLCASSLEAGNYGYTFGSGTRLTVV.

The rearrangement uses TRBV7-3 and TRBJ2-1; 11 nucleotides agree with TRBD2. Germline loops: CDR1 SGHTA, CDR2 FQGTGA. Germline trimming cut 5 bases from V and 6 bases from J; bases unmatched to any gene: 9. This CDR3 is 16 amino acids long. In nucleotides, the CDR3 is TGTGCCAGCAGCCCTATAGCGGGGGGGCCGGTCAATGAGCAGTTCTTC. Translating gives CASSPIAGGPVNEQFF.

This clone was picked up a small number of times. The CDR3 coding sequence is TGTGCCTGGAGTGCTTTCGGGGGGGCGCAAGCTGAAGCTTTCTTT. Protein sequence: CAWSAFGGAQAEAFF. The chain combines TRBV30 with TRBJ1-1; D might be TRBD1 (6 bases). This CDR3 comprises 15 residues. CDR1 and CDR2 from the germline V gene are GTSNPN and SVGIG (reference sequence). V gave up 1 base and J gave up 6 bases, with 18 bases separating them.

V usage is TRBV9 and J usage is TRBJ2-1; 7 bases map to TRBD2. Germline CDR1 reads SGDLS; CDR2 reads YYNGEE. The V segment lost 3 bases and the J segment 8 bases; nucleotides outside the gene matches: 11. CDR3 length equals 15 residues. The CDR3 DNA is TGTGCCAGCAGCGCCGACGGGAGGCGACGGGATGAGCAGTTCTTC. Protein: CASSADGRRRDEQFF.

The gene calls are TRBV7-9 and TRBJ2-3, with 9 positions matching TRBD1. Germline-derived CDR1 and CDR2 are SEHNR and FQNEAQ (reference sequence). This CDR3 has 17 residues. J lost 2 bases, V lost 7 bases, and 13 bases had no gene match. The CDR3 DNA reads as TGTGCCAGCACCCCCCGAGGGACAGGGAAGTTCACAGATACGCAGTATTTT. Its translation: CASTPRGTGKFTDTQYF.

This chain links TRBV3-1 (or the pseudogene TRBV3-2) with TRBJ1-1; perhaps TRBD1 as D (6 bases). The CDR3 sequence is 12 residues long. Trimming took off 1 base at V and 6 bases at J, with 6 bases between the two ends. Germline lookup yields CDR1 LGHDT and CDR2 YNNKEL (reference sequence). CDR3 bases: TGTGCCAGCAGCCAAGGGACAGCTGAAGCTTTCTTT. It yields the protein CASSQGTAEAFF.

This chain uses TRBV7-3 with TRBJ2-7, with TRBD2 identical over 9 bases. Germline-derived CDR1 and CDR2 are SGHTA and FQGTGA. This CDR3 contains 17 residues. V trimming: 4 bases; J trimming: 1 base; junction bases outside the gene matches: 11. CDR3 protein: CASSSTTLAGSSYEQYF. DNA for the CDR3: TGTGCCAGCAGCTCAACCACCCTAGCGGGATCTTCCTACGAGCAGTACTTC.

V is TRBV6-2 or TRBV6-3 and J is TRBJ1-2; D may be TRBD1 (5 bases). The CDR3 totals 14 residues. Germline assignment: CDR1 MNHEY and CDR2 SVGEGT. Deletions cut 4 bases from V and 4 bases from J, with 13 bases between. The CDR3 region has the DNA TGTGCCAGCAGTTGGACACCAGGGCGCTATGGCTACACCTTC. Protein: CASSWTPGRYGYTF.

In this sample, this clone turned up a few times. The chain has TRBV29-1 and TRBJ1-1, with 7 bases that match TRBD1. CDR1 is SQVTM and CDR2 is ANQGSEA in the germline V gene. This CDR3 is 11 amino acids long. V was pared by 7 bases and J by 6 bases, with 5 bases of the junction left unmatched. In nucleotides, the CDR3 is TGCAGCGCCCGTAGGGGGCCTGAAGCTTTCTTT. It codes for CSARRGPEAFF.

J is TRBJ2-7 and V is TRBV28; 11 positions match TRBD2. Per the germline V gene, CDR1 is MDHEN and CDR2 is SYDVKM. The CDR3 sequence is 16 residues long. J gave up 4 bases and V 4 bases, and 9 bases lay outside the gene matches. For the CDR3, the DNA is TGTGCCAGCAGTTCCTATCTAGCGGGAGGAATTTACGAGCAGTACTTC. Encoded protein: CASSSYLAGGIYEQYF.

V gene TRBV24-1 combines with J gene TRBJ1-1, with D perhaps matching TRBD1 (6 bases). The length of the CDR3 is 17 residues. The ends were cut back, 4 bases at V and 1 base at J, with 18 bases in the middle. Germline CDR1 reads KGHDR; CDR2 reads SFDVKD. The DNA for the CDR3 is TGTGCCACCAGTGACCCGACATCCGGGACAAAGAACACTGAAGCTTTCTTT. This encodes CATSDPTSGTKNTEAFF.

The J gene is TRBJ1-2, the V gene TRBV4-3, with 7 bases lining up with TRBD1. This CDR3 has 13 amino acids. In germline, CDR1 is LGHNA, CDR2 YSLEER. Losses at the gene ends were 1 base for V and 8 bases for J; bases not matched to a gene: 4. CDR3 bases: TGCGCCAGCAGCCAAGTCGGGACAGAAGGCTACACCTTC. It specifies CASSQVGTEGYTF.

This chain connects TRBV7-2 to TRBJ1-4, with TRBD1 as a possible D gene (5 bases). V lost 1 base and J 5 bases, leaving 11 bases between the germline ends. The CDR3 totals 15 residues. Germline V lookup: CDR1 SGHTA, CDR2 FQGNSA. The CDR3: CASSLGENRNEKLFF. The CDR3 DNA follows: TGTGCCAGCAGCTTAGGAGAAAACAGGAATGAAAAACTGTTTTTT.

V is TRBV3-1 (or the pseudogene TRBV3-2) and J is TRBJ2-7; D may be TRBD2 (5 bases). This CDR3 comprises 15 residues. In germline, CDR1 is LGHDT, CDR2 YNNKEL (reference sequence). Trimming removed 0 bases at V and 4 bases at J, with 13 bases between. The DNA of the CDR3 is TGTGCCAGCAGCCAAGATGTCGCCGCGGGTTACGAGCAGTACTTC. It codes for CASSQDVAAGYEQYF.

The chain carries TRBV7-2 and TRBJ2-5; perhaps TRBD1 as D (6 bases). Per the germline V gene, CDR1 is SGHTA and CDR2 is FQGNSA. CDR3 size: 14 residues. V was pared by 1 base and J by 4 bases, with 10 bases between. The CDR3 reads CASSLGTERETQYF. CDR3 DNA: TGTGCCAGCAGCTTAGGGACAGAACGAGAGACCCAGTACTTC. The full variable domain, in which reference TRBV7-2 and TRBJ2-5 provide the parts outside the CDR3, is GAGVSQSPSNKVTEKGKDVELRCDPISGHTALYWYRQSLGQGLEFLIYFQGNSAPDKSGLPSDRFSAERTGGSVSTLTIQRTQQEDSAVYLCASSLGTERETQYFGPGTRLLVL.

DNA of the CDR3: TGTGCCAGCTCACCGTCCGGACAAAATACCGAGCAGTACTTC. It yields the protein CASSPSGQNTEQYF. The chain uses TRBV18 and TRBJ2-7; a possible D gene is TRBD1 (5 bases). Germline V lookup: CDR1 KGHSH, CDR2 LQKENI. The CDR3 has 14 residues. The V and J ends lost 3 bases and 6 bases respectively, with 15 bases between them.

The V call is TRBV4-2, the J call TRBJ2-7, with a weak D call TRBD2 (6 bases). With 4 bases removed from V and 0 bases from J, the gap between germline ends came to 19 bases. Germline CDR1 is LGHNA and CDR2 is YNFKEQ. The CDR3 extends over 17 amino acids. The CDR3 protein is CASSRLPERVASYEQYF. The CDR3 nucleotides are TGTGCCAGCAGCCGCCTCCCCGAGCGGGTCGCCTCCTACGAGCAGTACTTC.

The CDR3 here is CSAAGAQKLFF. CDR3 nucleotides: TGCAGCGCGGCAGGGGCTCAAAAACTGTTTTTT. The chain links TRBV29-1 to TRBJ1-4; weak D call: TRBD1 (6 bases). V was trimmed by 7 bases and J by 9 bases, leaving 12 bases between them. Looked up from germline, CDR1 is SQVTM and CDR2 is ANQGSEA. CDR3 length: 11 residues.